The T cell receptor (beta chain) described here comes from a study of sequential checkpoint blockade in melanoma (dated by TCRdb to about 2019). A note on the overall study: Patients were randomized 1:1 to first-line nivolumab followed by ipilimumab (arm A) or ipilimumab followed by nivolumab (arm B). Approximately 80% of the matched pre- and post-treatment tumor biopsy pairs came from the same lesion. Maintenance nivolumab came after each of the two trial sequences. Matched tumor biopsies were taken from roughly 21 patients before treatment and at week 13, after single-agent nivolumab (arm A) or ipilimumab (arm B). DNA from 91 pretreatment melanoma tumor samples underwent TCRbeta immunosequencing. Summary of the overall study and its limitations: Within-arm analyses of tumor T-cell fraction were constrained by small sample sizes and reduced statistical power. Larger, independent patient cohorts are needed to validate the response-prediction model that combines TCR metrics and mutation burden. Patients with increases in tumor T-cell fraction and clonality by week 13 were approximately 30 times more likely to achieve clinical benefit. Tumor T-cell fraction and clonality were correlated with PD-L1 staining and CD8+ T-cell counts, but not with mutational load. Among patients in arm A, the nivolumab-first arm, pretreatment tumor TIL clonality was associated with response (P = .04).

Comments on this clone: It has no known antigen specificity. Within one base of it there is no much larger clone, and no base qualities were kept.

The immunoSEQ Assay was used to immunosequence TCRbeta CDR3 regions from genomic DNA. Before high-throughput sequencing, the genomic DNA was amplified using bias-controlled multiplex PCR. As for the original processing: To quantify the absolute abundance of each unique TCRbeta CDR3 region, the sequences were collapsed and filtered. Clonality, defined as 1 minus Pielou's evenness, was calculated using productive rearrangements only. Tumor T-cell fraction was computed by normalizing TCRbeta template counts to usable DNA, estimated from several housekeeping genes. A previously published method was used to identify clones with significantly greater frequencies in on-treatment samples than in baseline samples. In TCRdb, the immuneACCESS table is reduced to in-frame sequences with V and J assigned. These tables do not hold every clone; where another copy was compared, an unresolved V gene accounts for under half, and the others remain unexplained. V and J calls and clone size come straight from that table; D and trimming were deduced from the DNA. The sample contains tens of thousands of clones, around 25% of them found a single time. Over 5% of the sample lies in the top ten.

The intended sense of this specimen's treatment or condition label: randomized to nivolumab then ipilimumab (arm A) or the reverse (arm B). No trial patient had received prior DNA-damaging chemotherapy. Samples came from patients with melanoma in CheckMate 064, a randomized, open-label phase II trial of sequential checkpoint blockade. Genomic DNA from formalin-fixed paraffin-embedded (FFPE) tissue samples was used for tumor TCR sequencing. Here the sequenced sample was tumor tissue (inferred from file names), taken from a patient given nivolumab and ipilimumab in sequence. This clonotype originated in a human donor with melanoma.

The CDR3 region reads CAISESETPGFTDTQYF. The DNA is TGTGCCATCAGTGAGTCTGAGACTCCGGGGTTCACAGATACGCAGTATTTT. Here the chain combines TRBV10-3 and TRBJ2-3; 5 matching bases give a weak D call of TRBD2. V loses 0 bases, J loses 2 bases, and the germline ends lie 15 bases apart. From the cysteine through the phenylalanine, the CDR3 covers 17 amino acids. Only CDR3 DNA remains: 51 bases, in frame from the first base. The germline V gene yields ENHRY for CDR1 and SYGVKD for CDR2.